The rows below give T cell receptor beta chains drawn from one sample of a study of T cells in Graves' hyperthyroidism and ophthalmopathy. TCRdb re-analysed the multiplex PCR reads in MiXCR, keeping a single row per CDR3 protein. Among about 380,000 distinct CDR3 sequences listed, 18% were seen once. The sample taken for sequencing was blood. The receptors shown here come from a young man with Graves' ophthalmopathy. Each CDR3 is given with its conserved first and last residue. Each record gives: clone size, V gene, D gene, J gene, CDR3 DNA, CDR3 protein. A D gene is named only where the DNA matches it firmly. The size field is filled for only some rows; it gives once, few, many or a size class.

>many|TRBV6-2/TRBV6-3|NA|TRBJ1-5
TGTGCCAGCTCCCACGGGGGTGGCAATCAGCCCCAGCATTTT
CASSHGGGNQPQHF
>many|TRBV2|TRBD2|TRBJ2-7
TGTGCCAGCAGTGGGGCTAGCGGAACCTACGAGCAGTACTTC
CASSGASGTYEQYF
>many|TRBV7-2|NA|TRBJ1-2
TGTGCCAGCAGCTTGGGTGGACCCGCGAACTATGGCTACACCTTC
CASSLGGPANYGYTF
>many|TRBV3-1|NA|TRBJ2-2
TGTGCCAGCAGCCCTGGGACGACAGGCACCGGGGAGCTGTTTTTT
CASSPGTTGTGELFF
>few|TRBV9|NA|TRBJ1-2
TGTGCCAGCAGCGTGGGTCGCGGCTATGGCTACACCTTC
CASSVGRGYGYTF
>few|TRBV4-2|TRBD2|TRBJ2-3
TGTGCCAGCAGCCAAGAAGTACTAGCGGCAGATACGCAGTATTTT
CASSQEVLAADTQYF
>NA|TRBV5-1|NA|TRBJ1-1
TGCGCCAGCAGCTGGAGCAGGGAGGGGGACACTGAAGCTTTCTTT
CASSWSREGDTEAFF
>few|TRBV4-1|TRBD1|TRBJ1-4
TGCGCCAGCAGCCAACTACAGGGGTATTCCGAAAAACTGTTTTTT
CASSQLQGYSEKLFF
>many|TRBV18|NA|TRBJ1-4
TGTGCCAGCTCACCGGATGCGACGAATGAAAAACTGTTTTTT
CASSPDATNEKLFF
>NA|TRBV19|NA|TRBJ2-2
TGTGCCAGTAGTACATCGGGGCCTACCGGGGAGCTGTTTTTT
CASSTSGPTGELFF
>NA|TRBV5-1|NA|TRBJ1-1
TGCGCCAGCAGCCCGGGACCGACGAACACTGAAGCTTCCTTT
CASSPGPTNTEASF
>NA|TRBV18|NA|TRBJ1-2
TGTGCCAGCTCACCGGGGGAAGGGAGCGACTATGGCTACACCTTC
CASSPGEGSDYGYTF
>many|TRBV12-3/TRBV12-4|NA|TRBJ1-3
TGTGCCAGCAACCCGAGGTTCTCTGGAAACACCATATATTTT
CASNPRFSGNTIYF
>NA|TRBV5-1|NA|TRBJ1-4
TGCGCCAGCAGCGCAAATGGGGGTGAAAAACTGTTTTTT
CASSANGGEKLFF
>many|TRBV11-2|TRBD1|TRBJ1-1
TGTGCCAGCAGCTTTAACCTGCCGGGACAGGGACTCGCTGAAGCTTTCTTT
CASSFNLPGQGLAEAFF
>few|TRBV6-4|TRBD1|TRBJ2-1
TGTGCCAGCAGTCATGGCCCGGGACAGGGAAACAATGAGCAGTTCTTC
CASSHGPGQGNNEQFF